The source of this T cell receptor (beta chain) is a study of blood T cell repertoires in COVID-19. Overall study context: The United States, Italy and Spain supplied acute and convalescent COVID-19 samples.

Generated by immunoSEQ multiplex PCR, the TCRdb table keeps only in-frame clones and is missing some. The sample comprises 30,000 to 40,000 clones, less than 90% of which are singletons, and 17% rests with the top ten. Germline V gene sequence: CDR1 LNHDA, CDR2 SQIVND (reference sequence). The CDR3 spans 15 residues. Germline trimming cut 5 bases from V and 5 bases from J; bases unmatched to any gene: 11. V usage is TRBV19 and J usage is TRBJ2-7; the match to TRBD1 covers 8 bases. This sequence was found in an older woman with active COVID-19. Source material: peripheral blood. The CDR3: CASSGNRDRFHEQYF. The CDR3 bases are TGTGCCAGTAGTGGAAACCGGGACAGGTTCCACGAGCAGTACTTC.